Listed below are T cell receptor beta chains from one sample, sequenced in a study of PD-1 blockade in classical Hodgkin lymphoma. Measured with immunoSEQ multiplex PCR; TCRdb has only the in-frame clones, and not every one. The table lists 20,000 to 25,000 clones, roughly 70% of them singletons, with 15% to 20% in the top ten. This specimen consisted of peripheral blood mononuclear cells (PBMCs), obtained before the fourth cycle of nivolumab. Every receptor here comes from a human donor with classical Hodgkin lymphoma. The CDR3 runs from the conserved cysteine through the conserved F or W. The D gene is left open where the match is weak. The size entry is marked missing in some rows and otherwise reads once, few, many or a size class.

clone_size,v_call,j_call,d_call,cdr3_nt,cdr3_aa
.,TRBV7-2,TRBJ2-7,TRBD1,TGTGCCAGCAGCTTTAGCCCACAGGGGTGGGCCTACGAGCAGTACTTC,CASSFSPQGWAYEQYF
.,TRBV7-9,TRBJ1-1,TRBD1,TGTGCCAGCAGCTCACAGGGGGGAGCAGGCACTGAAGCTTTCTTT,CASSSQGGAGTEAFF
once,TRBV5-1,TRBJ2-1,TRBD2,TGCGCCAGCAGCGTTAGCGGGGGCGCTTACAATGAGCAGTTCTTC,CASSVSGGAYNEQFF
.,TRBV7-2,TRBJ2-7,TRBD2,TGTGCCAGCAGCACCAGTAGCGGGGGGGCCTACGAGCAGTACTTC,CASSTSSGGAYEQYF
.,TRBV27,TRBJ2-7,.,TGTGCCAGCAGCCCCCGGGCGGAGACGAGATACGAGCAGTACTTC,CASSPRAETRYEQYF
few,TRBV28,TRBJ1-2,.,TGTGCCAGCAGCCGGAAGGGGTATGGCTACACCTTC,CASSRKGYGYTF
medium-sized,TRBV2,TRBJ1-1,.,TGTGCCAGCAGTGAAGGAGGCACTGAAGCTTTCTTT,CASSEGGTEAFF
.,TRBV6-1,TRBJ2-7,TRBD2,TGTGCCAGCAGCGCATCTAGCGGAGGGAACTACGAGCAGTACTTC,CASSASSGGNYEQYF
.,TRBV18,TRBJ2-3,TRBD2,TGTGCCAGCTCATCATCGACTAGCGGGGCCTATGGCACAGATACGCAGTATTTT,CASSSSTSGAYGTDTQYF
.,TRBV9,TRBJ1-1,TRBD1,TGTGCCAGCAGCGTGAGGGGGGACAGGGTGGGCACTGAAGCTTTCTTT,CASSVRGDRVGTEAFF
.,TRBV21-1,TRBJ2-1,.,TGTGCCAAAAGCTCGGAGGGTAGCGGGAGTAAAACCTACAATGAGCAGTTCTTC,CAKSSEGSGSKTYNEQFF
.,TRBV9,TRBJ2-5,TRBD2,TGTGCCAGCAGCATTATGGGCGGGAGTGAGACCCAGTACTTC,CASSIMGGSETQYF
.,TRBV7-2,TRBJ2-5,TRBD1,TGTGCCAGCAGCTCGGGACAGGGGTGGGGGAAGACCCAGTACTTC,CASSSGQGWGKTQYF
few,TRBV6-5,TRBJ1-6,.,TGTGCCAGCAGTTACTCGAGACGTGGAGTTTCACCCCTCCACTTT,CASSYSRRGVSPLHF
.,TRBV7-2,TRBJ2-3,.,TGTGCCAGCAGCTTGAGAGGGGAGGCAGATACGCAGTATTTT,CASSLRGEADTQYF
.,TRBV6-5,TRBJ1-4,TRBD1,TGTGCCAGCAATTACTCGGGACAGGGGTACGAAAAACTGTTTTTT,CASNYSGQGYEKLFF
.,TRBV19,TRBJ2-6,.,TGTGCCAGTAGTACCAGTACCCCTGGCTCTGGGGCCAACGTCCTGACTTTC,CASSTSTPGSGANVLTF
once,TRBV19,TRBJ1-4,TRBD1,TGTGCCAGTAGTACGCTACAGGGGGCGCCGGCTAATGAAAAACTGTTTTTT,CASSTLQGAPANEKLFF
.,TRBV4-3,TRBJ2-7,TRBD2,TGCGCCAGCAGCCAAGACTCCCAGCGGGAGTTCTCCGAGCAGTACTTC,CASSQDSQREFSEQYF
.,TRBV7-9,TRBJ1-2,.,TGTGCCAGCAGCTTAGATGTACTCAACTATGGCTACACCTTC,CASSLDVLNYGYTF
.,TRBV6-6,TRBJ1-1,.,TGTGCCAGCAGTTACCCAGTCATAAACACTGAAGCTTTCTTT,CASSYPVINTEAFF
.,TRBV2,TRBJ1-5,.,TGTGCCAGCAGTGCAGGCTGGAATCAGCCCCAGCATTTT,CASSAGWNQPQHF
.,TRBV5-1,TRBJ2-7,.,TGCGCCAGCAGCTTGGCGCAGGGGTCACCTCGCGAGCAGTACTTC,CASSLAQGSPREQYF
.,TRBV6-6,TRBJ1-1,.,TGTGCCAGCAGCAGGACAGCAGGAGACACTGAAGCTTTCTTT,CASSRTAGDTEAFF
once,TRBV5-3,TRBJ1-2,TRBD1,TGTGCCCCGGCCAGGGGGCGCGCGGTAGGCTACACCTTC,CAPARGRAVGYTF
.,TRBV18,TRBJ2-7,.,TGTGCCAGCTCACCACCGGGGACCATGGAGCAGTACTTC,CASSPPGTMEQYF
.,TRBV2,TRBJ2-1,TRBD2,TGTGCCAGCGTGGGGGAGGGTTACAATGAGCAGTTCTTC,CASVGEGYNEQFF
.,TRBV9,TRBJ2-3,.,TGTGCCAGCAGCTTACCGTCGGGGGTCGCAGATACGCAGTATTTT,CASSLPSGVADTQYF
few,TRBV9,TRBJ2-5,.,TGTGCCAGCAGCGTAGTGTCAGGATTGCGAGAGACCCAGTACTTC,CASSVVSGLRETQYF
few,TRBV5-1,TRBJ1-1,.,TGCGCCAGCAGCAAGACAGCGAACACTGAAGCTTTCTTT,CASSKTANTEAFF
.,TRBV19,TRBJ1-1,TRBD1,TGTGCCAGTAGAGACAGGGGGCTCTATACTGAAGCTTTCTTT,CASRDRGLYTEAFF
.,TRBV7-2,TRBJ2-1,TRBD1,TGTGCCAGCAGCTTAGCTTTCGGGACAGCTTACAATGAGCAGTTCTTC,CASSLAFGTAYNEQFF
.,TRBV2,TRBJ1-2,.,TGTGCCAGCAGTACCCCCGGGAGGGTAAATGGCTACACCTTC,CASSTPGRVNGYTF
.,TRBV27,TRBJ1-1,TRBD1,TGTGCCAGCAGTCCGGGACAGGGGGGGGACACTGAAGCTTTCTTT,CASSPGQGGDTEAFF
.,TRBV7-9,TRBJ2-5,TRBD2,TGTGCCAGCAGCTTAGGGATAGCGGGGGGGCCTGAGACCCAGTACTTC,CASSLGIAGGPETQYF
.,TRBV7-2,TRBJ1-1,.,TGTGCCAGCAGCTTAGCGAGGCAGGGTGAAGCTTTCTTT,CASSLARQGEAFF
.,TRBV28,TRBJ1-5,.,TGTGCCAGCAGTTTGATGAGCAATCAGCCCCAGCATTTT,CASSLMSNQPQHF
few,TRBV7-2,TRBJ2-3,TRBD2,TGTGCCAGCAGCTTAGTGGGGGGGGTAGCAGATACGCAGTATTTT,CASSLVGGVADTQYF
.,TRBV7-2,TRBJ1-2,TRBD1,TGTGCCAGCAGCTTAGCGGGACAGGGGGCGGAGGGCTACACCTTC,CASSLAGQGAEGYTF
.,TRBV27,TRBJ1-2,TRBD1,TGTGCCAGCAGTTTAGGGAGGACAGGGGGGTATGGCTACACCTTC,CASSLGRTGGYGYTF
.,TRBV7-2,TRBJ1-3,TRBD1,TGTGCCAGCAGCACCCGACAGGGGGTCGGAAACACCATATATTTT,CASSTRQGVGNTIYF
.,TRBV4-3,TRBJ2-7,.,TGCGCCAGCAGCCAATCCCCGAGGGGATGGCACGAGCAGTACTTC,CASSQSPRGWHEQYF
.,TRBV28,TRBJ2-7,TRBD1,TGTGCCAGCATCAAAGGGGGCACCTCCTACGAGCAGTACTTC,CASIKGGTSYEQYF
.,TRBV5-1,TRBJ1-4,TRBD1,TGCGCCAGCAGCTTAGGACAGGGAAATGAAAAACTGTTTTTT,CASSLGQGNEKLFF
.,TRBV11-3,TRBJ1-6,.,TGTGCCAGCAGCCCCAGGGCTGGTATTTCACCCCTCCACTTT,CASSPRAGISPLHF
.,TRBV5-1,TRBJ2-6,TRBD1,TGCGCCAGCAGCTTGATGCCCGGACAGGGGGCGAATTATGGGGCCAACGTCCTGACTTTC,CASSLMPGQGANYGANVLTF